One sample yielded the 10 T cell receptor beta chains listed below, sequenced in a study of cytomegalovirus exposure and HLA in healthy donors. Primers included in the PCR were 60 Vbeta and 13 Jbeta primers. Profiled with immunoSEQ multiplex PCR; TCRdb holds only in-frame clones, not every one. The sample records under 250,000 clones, 79% being singletons. The sample consisted of PBMCs. All receptors derive from a young woman in good health and CMV-seropositive.

V usage is TRBV7-9 and J usage is TRBJ2-1, with TRBD1 matching 9 bases. Trimming cost V 5 bases and J 9 bases; bases outside gene matches: 5. This CDR3 comprises 13 residues. Germline values: CDR1 SEHNR, CDR2 FQNEAQ (reference sequence). DNA for the CDR3: TGTGCCAGCAGCCCGACAGGGGGTGGTGAGCAGTTCTTC. Amino acids: CASSPTGGGEQFF. Full variable domain (remainder filled in from reference TRBV7-9 and TRBJ2-1): DTGVSQNPRHKITKRGQNVTFRCDPISEHNRLYWYRQTLGQGPEFLTYFQNEAQLEKSRLLSDRFSAERPKGSFSTLEIQRTEQGDSAMYLCASSPTGGGEQFFGPGTRLTVL.

Concerning this clone itself: Sequence at one end of the junction differs from germline and may be a read error. V is TRBV6-5 and J is TRBJ2-4; the match to TRBD2 covers 9 bases. The CDR3 contains 13 residues. Per the germline V gene, CDR1 is MNHEY and CDR2 is SVGAGI. CDR3 sequence reads: CASSYLPSGARDF. CDR3 nucleotide sequence: TGTGCCAGCAGTTACTTACCTAGCGGGGCGCGGGACTTC.

The chain carries TRBV30 and TRBJ1-5; 9 bases are a match to TRBD1. Per germline, CDR1 GTSNPN and CDR2 SVGIG (reference sequence). The V and J ends lost 5 bases and 0 bases, in that order; junction bases with no gene match: 11. The length of the CDR3 is 17 residues. Written as DNA, the CDR3 is TGTGCCTGGGGCACAGGGGGCAGGACGGATAGCAATCAGCCCCAGCATTTT. The encoded protein is CAWGTGGRTDSNQPQHF.

This clone was counted only a few times. This chain uses TRBV4-1 with TRBJ1-2, with D perhaps matching TRBD1 (6 bases). Trimming removed 0 bases at V and 5 bases at J, with 16 bases between. The CDR3 loop spans 16 amino acids. CDR1 is MGHRA and CDR2 is YSYEKL in the germline V gene. CDR3 in amino acids: CASSQDSGGPGYGYTF. DNA for the CDR3: TGCGCCAGCAGCCAAGATTCCGGGGGGCCGGGATATGGCTACACCTTC.

The chain couples TRBV4-3 to TRBJ2-7, with a possible D match to TRBD2 (5 bases). V was shortened by 0 bases and J by 3 bases, with 9 bases between the two germline ends. CDR3 length: 14 residues. CDR1 and CDR2 (germline): LGHNA, YSLEER. Here the CDR3 reads CASSQDNGGYEQYF. DNA for the CDR3: TGCGCCAGCAGCCAAGATAACGGAGGCTACGAGCAGTACTTC.

CDR3 bases: TGTGCCAGCAGCTACCGTGGTCCGAGCCAACAGTTCTTC. Amino acids: CASSYRGPSQQFF. The rearrangement links TRBV7-2 to TRBJ2-1; D remains unclear. The CDR3 extends over 13 amino acids. V was pared by 4 bases and J by 13 bases, with 17 bases between. Germline V lookup: CDR1 SGHTA, CDR2 FQGNSA.

The sample holds a few counts of this clone. The V call is TRBV4-2, the J call TRBJ2-3; 13 nucleotides align to TRBD2. This CDR3 comprises 18 residues. V shed 1 base, J shed 1 base, and the junction held 5 bases outside the gene matches. The germline CDR1 and CDR2 sequences are LGHNA and YNFKEQ. Written as DNA, the CDR3 is TGTGCCAGCAGCCAAGGGACTAGCGGGGGACCCGGCACAGATACGCAGTATTTT. As protein: CASSQGTSGGPGTDTQYF.

The chain joins TRBV7-8 to TRBJ2-5; no definite D call. The J call is doubtful: the DNA matches TRBJ2-7 better. This CDR3 is built from 13 residues. The germline gives CDR1 SGHVS, CDR2 FQNEAQ. Here the CDR3 reads CASSLTISAEQYF. The CDR3, as DNA: TGTGCCAGCAGCTTAACCATCAGCGCCGAGCAGTACTTC.

This clone showed up just a few times. This sequence joins TRBV29-1 and TRBJ1-1, with 9 bases matching TRBD1. Germline-derived CDR1 and CDR2 are SQVTM and ANQGSEA. This CDR3 has 16 amino acids. J lost 3 bases, V lost 3 bases, and 11 bases had no gene match. The CDR3 is CSVDSTGGTGYTEAFF. The CDR3, as DNA: TGCAGCGTTGATTCAACAGGGGGCACGGGGTACACTGAAGCTTTCTTT.

This sequence joins TRBV9 and TRBJ2-5; tentatively, D is TRBD2 (5 bases). The ends were cut back, 1 base at V and 1 base at J, with 14 bases in the middle. In germline, CDR1 is SGDLS, CDR2 YYNGEE. The CDR3 contains 16 residues. The CDR3 loop reads CASSVLGVSGQETQYF. CDR3 sequence (DNA): TGTGCCAGCAGCGTATTAGGAGTCAGCGGCCAAGAGACCCAGTACTTC.